One and the same sample provided the 12 T cell receptor beta chains below, sequenced in a study of vaccination and CD4 T cells after COVID-19. These receptors have no identified antigens. Sequencing of the DNA from cultured CD4+ T cells was carried out with the Oncomine TCR Beta short-read assay. TCRdb called the PCR reads again in MiXCR, with one record for every CDR3 protein. The sample records fewer than 5,500 distinct CDR3 sequences, about 46% being singletons. Treatment described: roughly 10-day PBMC culture with coronavirus spike peptide pools or control peptides (ViraFEST assay). Input material: CD4+ T cells from blood, cultured in vitro. The receptors stem from a human donor who had recovered from COVID-19.

This clonotype has a handful of counts. The rearrangement joins TRBV6-2 or TRBV6-3 to TRBJ2-7, with 11 bases lining up with TRBD2. J lost 3 bases, V lost 6 bases, and 19 bases had no gene match. Germline assignment: CDR1 MNHEY and CDR2 SVGEGT. The CDR3 contains 19 residues. Here the CDR3 reads CASSQTIPGLAVAGYEQYF. The DNA for the CDR3 is TGTGCCAGCAGCCAAACTATACCGGGACTAGCGGTAGCAGGCTACGAGCAGTACTTC.

This clonotype appeared a single time. V is TRBV19 and J is TRBJ2-3, with 7 bases identical to TRBD2. The length of the CDR3 is 17 residues. J lost 2 bases, V lost 0 bases, and 8 bases had no gene match. Germline CDR1 is LNHDA and CDR2 is SQIVND (reference sequence). CDR3 in amino acids: CASSIDPPGGFTDTQYF. The CDR3, as DNA: TGTGCCAGTAGTATAGATCCCCCCGGGGGGTTCACAGATACGCAGTATTTT.

The table lists this clonotype with a few counts. V usage is TRBV7-2 and J usage is TRBJ2-3; D uncertain. The CDR3 runs to 13 residues. V dropped 5 bases and J dropped 7 bases, with 13 bases sitting between them. CDR1 and CDR2 (germline): SGHTA, FQGNSA. CDR3 coding DNA: TGTGCCAGCAGCCCCGGGCTCCAGAATACGCAGTATTTT. Translating gives CASSPGLQNTQYF. Based on the CDR3 plus reference TRBV7-2 and TRBJ2-3, the full variable domain is GAGVSQSPSNKVTEKGKDVELRCDPISGHTALYWYRQSLGQGLEFLIYFQGNSAPDKSGLPSDRFSAERTGGSVSTLTIQRTQQEDSAVYLCASSPGLQNTQYFGPGTRLTVL.

A few counts support this clonotype. This sequence joins TRBV11-2 and TRBJ2-5; D is undetermined. This CDR3 contains 13 residues. Between the trimmed V and J ends, which lost 1 base and 3 bases, there was a span of 6 bases. The germline V gene has CDR1 SGHAT and CDR2 FQNNGV. The CDR3 loop reads CASSLVAKETQYF. The CDR3 DNA reads TGTGCCAGCAGCTTAGTAGCTAAAGAGACCCAGTACTTC.

The V gene is TRBV7-9, the J gene TRBJ1-2; D is possibly TRBD1 (6 bases). Germline V CDR1 and CDR2: SEHNR, FQNEAQ (reference sequence). The CDR3 extends over 14 amino acids. Trimming removed 5 bases from V and 3 bases from J, with 13 bases in between. The CDR3 DNA is TGTGCCAGCAGCCCCCGAGGGGGGGACTATGGCTACACCTTC. This sequence encodes CASSPRGGDYGYTF.

The chain combines TRBV10-3 with TRBJ1-1; 8 bases line up with TRBD1. The CDR3 covers 14 residues. Germline CDR1 ENHRY, CDR2 SYGVKD. Trimming at V came to 2 bases and at J to 4 bases, leaving 3 bases not matched to a gene. This CDR3 reads CAISEGQGFTEAFF. CDR3 DNA: TGTGCCATCAGTGAGGGACAGGGTTTCACTGAAGCTTTCTTT.

This clonotype came up a few times. The chain joins TRBV5-1 to TRBJ2-2, with D unclear. Trimming left V 4 bases short and J 4 bases short, with 14 bases between. The CDR3 spans 15 residues. CDR1 and CDR2 from the germline V gene are SGHRS and YFSETQ. In DNA, the CDR3 is TGCGCCAGCAGCCACGGCCGGAGTGCCACCGGGGAGCTGTTTTTT. This encodes CASSHGRSATGELFF.

This chain connects TRBV10-2 to TRBJ2-2; 7 nucleotides match TRBD1. J gave up 4 bases and V 7 bases, and 3 bases lay outside the gene matches. Per the germline V gene, CDR1 is WSHSY and CDR2 is SAAADI. The CDR3 is 13 residues long. In DNA form, the CDR3 reads TGCGCCAGCATAGACAGGGCCACCGGGGAGCTGTTTTTT. Translation gives CASIDRATGELFF.

V usage is TRBV6-4 and J usage is TRBJ1-2, with a tentative D call TRBD1 (6 bases). This CDR3 spans 15 amino acids. Trimming cost V 5 bases and J 1 base, with 14 bases left between them. Germline V gives CDR1 MRHNA, CDR2 SNTAGT. The CDR3: CASSPGGSSNYGYTF. CDR3 coding DNA: TGTGCCAGCAGTCCGGGGGGCAGCAGTAACTATGGCTACACCTTC.

The chain uses TRBV6-5 and TRBJ2-4; 9 nucleotides agree with TRBD1. Germline CDR1 and CDR2: MNHEY and SVGAGI. The CDR3 has 17 residues. Trimming removed 2 bases from V and 6 bases from J; junction bases left unmatched: 11. The CDR3 protein is CASSYPPTGGRRNIQYF. The CDR3 nucleotides read TGTGCCAGCAGTTACCCCCCAACAGGGGGCAGGAGAAACATTCAGTACTTC.

By sample fraction, this clonotype is medium-sized. This rearrangement joins TRBV6-1 to TRBJ2-6, with a tentative D call TRBD2 (6 bases). Trimming removed 5 bases at V and 3 bases at J, with 14 bases between. The CDR3 length is 16 residues. In germline, CDR1 is MNHNS, CDR2 SASEGT. The CDR3 DNA sequence: TGTGCCAGCAGTCCAATGACTAGTATTGGGGCCAACGTCCTGACTTTC. It encodes CASSPMTSIGANVLTF.

This chain connects TRBV2 to TRBJ2-1; 7 nucleotides agree with TRBD2. CDR1 SNHLY and CDR2 FYNNEI come from the germline V gene. V lost 2 bases to trimming and J lost 9 bases; unmatched junction nucleotides: 10. The CDR3 consists of 15 residues. As DNA, the CDR3 is TGTGCCAGCAGTGAACAGCGGGGCACCTTTGGTGAGCAGTTCTTC. Translation gives CASSEQRGTFGEQFF.